The 26 T cell receptor beta chains below come from one sample, sequenced in a study of T cells in Graves' hyperthyroidism and ophthalmopathy. Researchers amplified the TCR beta CDR3 regions from RNA transcripts. RT-PCR in the first round (using the HTBI primer set) targeted the TCR CDR3. TCRdb re-called the multiplex PCR reads with MiXCR, one entry per CDR3 protein. The sample shows some 250,000 distinct CDR3 sequences, approximately 16% of them seen only once. Material: blood. Receptors were obtained from a woman in her forties or fifties with Graves' hyperthyroidism that later progressed to Graves' ophthalmopathy.

This clonotype was recorded at least ten times. The chain has TRBV6-1 and TRBJ2-2; 7 bases are shared with TRBD1. CDR1 and CDR2 (germline): MNHNS, SASEGT. CDR3 size: 14 residues. The ends lost 10 bases at V and 1 base at J; junction bases unmatched: 6. The CDR3, as DNA: TGTGCCATCTTGGGACAGAGGAACACCGGGGAGCTGTTTTTT. This encodes CAILGQRNTGELFF.

This chain joins TRBV19 and TRBJ1-2; D may be TRBD1 (5 bases). The CDR3 runs to 19 residues. CDR1 is LNHDA, CDR2 SQIVND, per germline (reference sequence). Between the trimmed V and J ends, which lost 1 base and 4 bases, there was a span of 25 bases. The CDR3 protein is CASSIGLWGISHQLYGYTF. Here the CDR3 DNA reads TGTGCCAGTAGTATAGGTCTTTGGGGGATCTCCCACCAACTCTATGGCTACACCTTC.

This clonotype was seen ten or more times. This chain connects TRBV7-9 to TRBJ2-7; D remains unclear. The CDR3 has 13 amino acids. Germline CDR1 is SEHNR and CDR2 is FQNEAQ (reference sequence). V dropped 5 bases and J dropped 2 bases, with 10 bases sitting between them. In DNA form, the CDR3 reads TGTGCCAGCAGCCCGACGGAGACCTACGAGCAGTACTTC. Translation gives CASSPTETYEQYF.

The chain employs TRBV6-1 and TRBJ1-6; no firm D call. The CDR3 covers 16 residues. V lost 5 bases and J 4 bases, leaving 15 bases between the germline ends. CDR1 is MNHNS, CDR2 SASEGT, per germline. The DNA for the CDR3 is TGTGCCAGCAGTCATCTACCGCCACTTTATAATTCACCCCTCCACTTT. It yields the protein CASSHLPPLYNSPLHF.

The CDR3 is CASSLPVVAGVYNEQFF. CDR3 nucleotide sequence: TGTGCCAGCAGCTTGCCCGTCGTGGCAGGTGTCTACAATGAGCAGTTCTTC. The chain is built from TRBV5-4 and TRBJ2-1; no definite D call. Trimming stripped 1 base from V and 3 bases from J, with 17 bases between. Germline V gene lookup returns CDR1 SGHNT and CDR2 YYREEE (reference sequence). The CDR3 totals 17 residues.

This clonotype has at least ten counts. The chain is built from TRBV6-1 and TRBJ2-5, with 8 bases that match TRBD2. The CDR3 has 13 residues. Germline-derived CDR1 and CDR2 are MNHNS and SASEGT. V gave up 6 bases and J gave up 1 base; unmatched junction bases: 1. CDR3 region: CASRTSAQETQYF. The CDR3 DNA follows: TGTGCCAGCAGGACTAGCGCCCAAGAGACCCAGTACTTC.

This clonotype was seen at least ten times. One end of the junction does not line up with germline, which may come from a read error. CDR3 bases: TGTGCCAGCTGTTTAGGACAGGGGAAAACCCTCTATGGCTACACCTTC. It translates to CASCLGQGKTLYGYTF. The chain joins TRBV12-3 or TRBV12-4 to TRBJ1-2, with TRBD1 identical over 9 bases. This CDR3 has 16 amino acids.

This clonotype was seen repeatedly, ten times or more. The genes are TRBV20-1 and TRBJ2-2; no firm D call. V shed 5 bases and J shed 4 bases, with 14 bases lying between them. This CDR3 contains 14 residues. The germline V gene encodes CDR1 DFQATT and CDR2 SNEGSKA (reference sequence). CDR3 residues: CSAPSPQATGELFF. The CDR3 nucleotides are TGCAGTGCTCCCAGTCCCCAGGCCACCGGGGAGCTGTTTTTT.

This clonotype was observed a handful of times. The V call is TRBV14, the J call TRBJ1-1; D is possibly TRBD1 (6 bases). CDR1 is SGHDN and CDR2 is FVKESK in the germline V gene. Trimming stripped 3 bases from V and 6 bases from J, with 14 bases between. This CDR3 has 14 amino acids. CDR3 region: CASSHGGYVSEAFF. CDR3 DNA: TGTGCCAGCAGCCACGGGGGCTACGTCTCTGAAGCTTTCTTT.

This clonotype was recorded at least ten times. V gene TRBV6-1 combines with J gene TRBJ2-7, with TRBD1 identical over 9 bases. The CDR3 runs to 16 residues. After removal of 7 bases from V and 5 bases from J, the junction contained 15 bases not matched to a gene. Germline V gives CDR1 MNHNS, CDR2 SASEGT. CDR3 region: CASTFLGRDRDDEQYF. The CDR3 DNA follows: TGTGCCAGCACCTTTTTAGGCCGGGACAGGGACGACGAGCAGTACTTC.

This clonotype was seen repeatedly, ten times or more. This chain joins TRBV7-8 and TRBJ1-5; the match to TRBD1 covers 8 bases. With 6 bases clipped from V and 6 bases from J, the junction kept 10 bases outside the gene matches. This CDR3 contains 15 residues. CDR1 is SGHVS and CDR2 is FQNEAQ in the germline V gene. As DNA, the CDR3 is TGTGCCAGCAGACTAGGACAGGGAGTTTCTCAGCCCCAGCATTTT. Its protein product is CASRLGQGVSQPQHF.

On this clonotype: A much larger clonotype is one base distant, so this may be a read error. The chain combines TRBV19 with TRBJ1-1; D remains unclear. Germline CDR1 reads LNHDA; CDR2 reads SQIVND (reference sequence). This CDR3 comprises 14 residues. The V gene lost 7 bases and the J gene lost 10 bases, with 22 bases spanning the gap. CDR3 sequence: CASTSAGLAAGAFF. The DNA for the CDR3 is TGTGCCAGTACCTCTGCCGGACTCGCGGCGGGAGCTTTCTTT. The variable domain in full, with the rest retrieved from reference TRBV19 and TRBJ1-1, is DGGITQSPKYLFRKEGQNVTLSCEQNLNHDAMYWYRQDPGQGLRLIYYSQIVNDFQKGDIAEGYSVSREKKESFPLTVTSAQKNPTAFYLCASTSAGLAAGAFFGQGTRLTVV.

The chain couples TRBV10-3 to TRBJ2-2, with 8 bases matching TRBD1. V shed 3 bases and J 2 bases; nucleotides not matched to a gene: 5. Germline V gene lookup returns CDR1 ENHRY and CDR2 SYGVKD. The CDR3 is made up of 16 amino acids. CDR3 sequence reads: CAISDSGTGNTGELFF. Here the CDR3 DNA reads TGTGCCATCAGTGATTCCGGGACAGGTAACACCGGGGAGCTGTTTTTT.

This clonotype was seen ten or more times. The chain combines TRBV6-1 with TRBJ1-1; D remains ambiguous. This CDR3 region has 14 residues. Germline V gene sequence: CDR1 MNHNS, CDR2 SASEGT. Trimming pared 0 bases from V and 8 bases from J, leaving 13 bases between. In nucleotides, the CDR3 is TGTGCCAGCAGTGAAGCGCCTGGCTGGAGCGAAGCTTTCTTT. This codes for CASSEAPGWSEAFF.

This rearrangement joins TRBV7-8 to TRBJ2-7; D is unclear. This CDR3 contains 12 residues. Germline lookup yields CDR1 SGHVS and CDR2 FQNEAQ. The germline V and J ends were trimmed by 5 bases and 5 bases, with 10 bases remaining between them. The CDR3 DNA reads as TGTGCCAGCAGCCCCGAACGGGACGAGCAGTACTTC. Its translation is CASSPERDEQYF.

This clonotype was seen only a few times. This chain connects TRBV29-1 to TRBJ2-1, with TRBD1 matching over 11 bases. CDR3 length equals 16 residues. CDR1 SQVTM and CDR2 ANQGSEA come from the germline V gene. V shed 7 bases and J 6 bases; nucleotides not matched to a gene: 14. The CDR3: CSAPPNSGTGGNEQFF. DNA of the CDR3: TGCAGCGCTCCCCCAAATTCCGGGACAGGGGGCAATGAGCAGTTCTTC.

This clonotype was counted between two and nine times. The gene calls are TRBV18 and TRBJ1-6; no clear D. The CDR3 is 16 residues long. CDR1 KGHSH and CDR2 LQKENI come from the germline V gene. Deletions cut 2 bases from V and 8 bases from J, with 16 bases between. The CDR3 region has the DNA TGTGCCAGCTCACCAGGGCCTATCCTGTATGATTCACCCCTCCACTTT. Its protein is CASSPGPILYDSPLHF.

This clonotype showed up just a few times. V usage is TRBV9 and J usage is TRBJ2-2; 7 bases map to TRBD2. The CDR3 length is 16 residues. Germline V gene lookup returns CDR1 SGDLS and CDR2 YYNGEE. V lost 6 bases, J lost 4 bases, and 12 bases stayed unmatched. The CDR3, as DNA: TGTGCCAGCACCCGCGGGAGCGTGGTGACCACCGGGGAGCTGTTTTTT. It translates to CASTRGSVVTTGELFF. Combining the CDR3 with reference TRBV9 and TRBJ2-2 gives the whole variable domain DSGVTQTPKHLITATGQRVTLRCSPRSGDLSVYWYQQSLDQGLQFLIQYYNGEERAKGNILERFSAQQFPDLHSELNLSSLELGDSALYFCASTRGSVVTTGELFFGEGSRLTVL.

This clonotype has at least ten counts. The chain combines TRBV20-1 with TRBJ2-5; D uncertain. The CDR3 runs to 15 residues. V was clipped by 0 bases and J by 7 bases, with 18 bases between them. The germline V gene has CDR1 DFQATT and CDR2 SNEGSKA (reference sequence). DNA of the CDR3: TGCAGTGCTAGAGACGCCGGGCCTCGAGATGGGACCCAGTACTTC. Amino acid sequence: CSARDAGPRDGTQYF.

This clonotype was counted at least ten times. The chain joins TRBV7-9 to TRBJ2-1, with D perhaps assigned TRBD1 or TRBD2 (5 bases each). Germline assignment: CDR1 SEHNR and CDR2 FQNEAQ (reference sequence). This CDR3 is 14 amino acids long. V shed 6 bases and J shed 2 bases, with 11 bases lying between them. In nucleotides, the CDR3 is TGTGCCAGCAGTGGGGGAGTAACCTACAATGAGCAGTTCTTC. It yields the protein CASSGGVTYNEQFF.

V and J are TRBV7-3 and TRBJ2-7; possible D gene TRBD1, 6 bases. The CDR3 loop spans 11 amino acids. CDR1 SGHTA and CDR2 FQGTGA come from the germline V gene. V dropped 8 bases and J dropped 5 bases, with 10 bases sitting between them. In DNA, the CDR3 is TGTGCCAGCGCGGACAGCAACGAGCAGTACTTC. It translates to CASADSNEQYF.

In the case of this clonotype: A much larger clone lies a single base off, so this may be a read error. The chain links TRBV6-1 to TRBJ2-5; TRBD1 agrees at 7 bases. CDR1 is MNHNS, CDR2 SASEGT, per germline. CDR3 size: 14 residues. The DNA of the CDR3 is TGTACCAGCAGTGAGAGACAGGGATGGGAGACCCAGTACTTC. Translation gives CTSSERQGWETQYF.

There are many counts of this clonotype. The chain recombines TRBV7-6 with TRBJ2-7, with 11 bases fitting TRBD1. With 5 bases clipped from V and 2 bases from J, the junction kept 8 bases outside the gene matches. Germline V lookup: CDR1 SGHVS, CDR2 FNYEAQ. CDR3 length: 16 amino acids. CDR3 in amino acids: CASSTPDRGRAYEQYF. DNA of the CDR3: TGTGCCAGCAGCACACCGGACAGGGGGCGCGCCTACGAGCAGTACTTC.

At least ten counts were recorded for this clonotype. J is TRBJ2-3 and V is TRBV20-1; D may be TRBD2 (5 bases). This CDR3 region has 15 residues. The germline gives CDR1 DFQATT, CDR2 SNEGSKA (reference sequence). V was cut by 4 bases and J by 0 bases, with 14 bases left in between. CDR3 nucleotide sequence: TGCAGTGCTATCCATAGCGCATCTAGCACAGATACGCAGTATTTT. Amino acid sequence: CSAIHSASSTDTQYF.

V is TRBV20-1 and J is TRBJ1-5; 7 positions agree with TRBD1. V gave up 0 bases and J gave up 11 bases; unmatched junction bases: 13. The germline V gene encodes CDR1 DFQATT and CDR2 SNEGSKA (reference sequence). The CDR3 contains 15 residues. This CDR3 is CSARDQEGARVAQHF. The CDR3 DNA reads as TGCAGTGCTAGAGATCAAGAGGGGGCGAGGGTGGCCCAGCATTTT.

There are many counts of this clonotype. V is TRBV12-3 or TRBV12-4 and J is TRBJ2-7; D not certain. The CDR3 consists of 14 residues. Trimming pared 1 base from V and 0 bases from J, leaving 7 bases between. This chain's CDR3 is CASSLGPSSYEQYF. CDR3 coding DNA: TGTGCCAGCAGTTTAGGACCCAGCTCCTACGAGCAGTACTTC.